Here is one T cell receptor (beta chain) with its context. The sample has other DNA sequences that encode this CDR3 too. The CDR3 extends over 15 amino acids. The germline V gene encodes CDR1 MNHEY and CDR2 SVGAGI. Trimming cost V 7 bases and J 0 bases, with 14 bases left between them. The data were obtained in a study of blood T cell repertoires in COVID-19. About the study: Spain, Italy and the United States supplied samples that represented acute and convalescent COVID-19. PBMCs, B-cell-depleted T cells, or T cells provided the cDNA or gDNA that made up the material.

Per the study methods: Cell counts per sample came from amplifying reference gene primers. Data came from immunoSEQ multiplex PCR; TCRdb stores just in-frame clones and leaves some out. V and J calls and clone size are copied from that table; D and trimming were computed from the DNA. The sample shows roughly 150,000 clones, 83% of them seen only once. The receptor was isolated from a woman between 70 and 85 years old who had recovered from COVID-19. Sequencing was done on a sample of peripheral blood. The chain joins TRBV6-5 to TRBJ2-3; no clear D gene. The CDR3 region has the DNA TGTGCCAGCACTCCCCCGCCGGAGAGCACAGATACGCAGTATTTT. It is translated as CASTPPPESTDTQYF.